Presented here are 27 T cell receptor beta chains from one specimen sequenced in a study of Graves' ophthalmopathy and Graves' hyperthyroidism. The TCR beta CDR3 regions underwent amplification from RNA transcripts. The library came from an HTBI-primed first-round RT-PCR and a second-round multiplex PCR. TCRdb reprocessed the multiplex PCR reads via MiXCR and lists one record per CDR3 protein. The data show more than 550,000 distinct CDR3 sequences, under 50% seen once. The sequenced sample was peripheral blood. These receptors originate from an adult man with Graves' ophthalmopathy.

This clonotype was detected once. J is TRBJ2-7 and V is TRBV12-3 or TRBV12-4, with TRBD1 as a possible D gene (7 bases). The CDR3 is made up of 14 amino acids. The V end was cut by 6 bases, the J end by 5 bases, with 17 bases between. In DNA form, the CDR3 reads TGTGCCAGCAGAACGACAGGGAGGCGTAACGAGCAGTACTTC. Translated: CASRTTGRRNEQYF.

The genes are TRBV9 and TRBJ2-6, with 9 bases identical to TRBD1. CDR1 SGDLS and CDR2 YYNGEE come from the germline V gene. This CDR3 is 14 amino acids long. The ends lost 0 bases at V and 11 bases at J; junction bases unmatched: 3. This CDR3 reads CASSVGQGGYVLTF. CDR3 DNA sequence: TGTGCCAGCAGCGTAGGACAGGGGGGCTACGTCCTGACTTTC.

This sequence joins TRBV7-2 and TRBJ1-2; weak D call: TRBD1 (5 bases). The CDR3 has 14 amino acids. Trimming removed 5 bases from V and 14 bases from J, with 24 bases in between. Germline V gene sequence: CDR1 SGHTA, CDR2 FQGNSA. Here the CDR3 DNA reads TGTGCCAGCAGCCAAGAAGGGGCAGGGTCCCAGGAAACCTTC. Translating it yields CASSQEGAGSQETF.

The rearrangement links TRBV15 to TRBJ2-3, with D possibly being TRBD1 (6 bases). CDR1 and CDR2 from the germline V gene are LNHNV and YYDKDF (reference sequence). The V and J ends lost 4 bases and 3 bases respectively, with 17 bases between them. The CDR3 spans 16 residues. The CDR3 protein is CATSITPGVGTDTQYF. In DNA, the CDR3 is TGTGCCACCAGCATAACACCAGGGGTTGGAACAGATACGCAGTATTTT. Full variable domain (remainder filled in from reference TRBV15 and TRBJ2-3): DAMVIQNPRYQVTQFGKPVTLSCSQTLNHNVMYWYQQKSSQAPKLLFHYYDKDFNNEADTPDNFQSRRPNTSFCFLDIRSPGLGDTAMYLCATSITPGVGTDTQYFGPGTRLTVL.

This clonotype was picked up many times. The genes are TRBV15 and TRBJ1-1, with D maybe TRBD1 (6 bases). The CDR3 extends over 15 amino acids. Trimming cost V 1 base and J 5 bases, with 14 bases left between them. Germline lookup yields CDR1 LNHNV and CDR2 YYDKDF (reference sequence). CDR3 DNA sequence: TGTGCCACCAGCAGAGTTGCAGGGGAATTGACTGAAGCTTTCTTT. It is translated as CATSRVAGELTEAFF. The full variable domain, with the rest looked up from reference TRBV15 and TRBJ1-1, is DAMVIQNPRYQVTQFGKPVTLSCSQTLNHNVMYWYQQKSSQAPKLLFHYYDKDFNNEADTPDNFQSRRPNTSFCFLDIRSPGLGDTAMYLCATSRVAGELTEAFFGQGTRLTVV.

This chain links TRBV7-9 with TRBJ2-5; 9 nucleotides match TRBD2. The V segment lost 3 bases and the J segment 1 base; nucleotides outside the gene matches: 9. The CDR3 consists of 17 residues. Per germline, CDR1 SEHNR and CDR2 FQNEAQ (reference sequence). CDR3 sequence (DNA): TGTGCCAGCAGCTTGGTGGTAGCGGGGGTTAGCCAAGAGACCCAGTACTTC. Protein sequence: CASSLVVAGVSQETQYF.

This clonotype was seen only a few times. The V call is TRBV30, the J call TRBJ2-2, with 7 bases fitting TRBD1. CDR3 size: 14 residues. Germline CDR1 GTSNPN, CDR2 SVGIG (reference sequence). The J segment lost 1 base and the V segment lost 6 bases, leaving 5 bases of the junction unmatched. The CDR3 sequence: CACSRQGNTGELFF. DNA of the CDR3: TGTGCCTGTTCACGACAGGGGAACACCGGGGAGCTGTTTTTT.

This clonotype was detected a few times. This sequence joins TRBV2 and TRBJ2-5; D gene unclear. Trimming shortened V by 7 bases and J by 1 base, and 4 bases separated the two germline ends. The CDR3 is 11 residues long. Per germline, CDR1 SNHLY and CDR2 FYNNEI. The CDR3 nucleotides are TGTGCCAGCAAAATCCAAGAGACCCAGTACTTC. Encoded protein: CASKIQETQYF.

This clonotype was seen only a few times. The chain carries TRBV4-1 and TRBJ1-4; 7 bases fit TRBD1. Germline CDR1 and CDR2: MGHRA and YSYEKL. Unmatched junction bases numbered 7, after V lost 2 bases and J lost 7 bases. The CDR3 is 15 residues long. Here the CDR3 DNA reads TGCGCCAGCAGCCAACACCCAGGGGGTAGTGAAAAACTGTTTTTT. Its protein is CASSQHPGGSEKLFF.

This clonotype appeared a few times. The chain is built from TRBV12-3 or TRBV12-4 and TRBJ2-7; D possibly corresponds to TRBD2 (6 bases). The length of the CDR3 is 12 residues. V was pared by 3 bases and J by 7 bases, with 10 bases between. The CDR3 loop is CASSFGGLEQYF. The CDR3 bases are TGTGCCAGCAGTTTTGGAGGGTTGGAGCAGTACTTC.

This clonotype was detected many times. The chain couples TRBV7-9 to TRBJ2-2; D may be TRBD2 (6 bases). V lost 1 base and J 7 bases, leaving 13 bases between the germline ends. Germline-derived CDR1 and CDR2 are SEHNR and FQNEAQ (reference sequence). This CDR3 spans 15 amino acids. CDR3 nucleotides: TGTGCCAGCAGCTTAGGAACCGGAGGGGTCGGGGAGCTGTTTTTT. This sequence encodes CASSLGTGGVGELFF. The full variable domain, its missing parts supplied by reference TRBV7-9 and TRBJ2-2, is DTGVSQNPRHKITKRGQNVTFRCDPISEHNRLYWYRQTLGQGPEFLTYFQNEAQLEKSRLLSDRFSAERPKGSFSTLEIQRTEQGDSAMYLCASSLGTGGVGELFFGEGSRLTVL.

A word on this clonotype: A much larger clone sits a single nucleotide away, making a read error possible. The V gene is TRBV19, the J gene TRBJ2-7; 7 nucleotides match TRBD1. This CDR3 comprises 14 residues. Germline-derived CDR1 and CDR2 are LNHDA and SQIVND (reference sequence). The CDR3 coding sequence is TGTGCCGGTAGTATATCCGGGACAGTCTACGAGCAGTACTTC. Its protein is CAGSISGTVYEQYF.

This clonotype was recorded a few times. A much more abundant neighbour one base away suggests this may be a read error. The chain links TRBV7-8 to TRBJ1-1, with D perhaps TRBD1 (5 bases). Germline lookup yields CDR1 SGHVS and CDR2 FQNEAQ. The germline V and J ends were trimmed by 7 bases and 1 base, with 16 bases remaining between them. The length of the CDR3 is 15 residues. For the CDR3, the DNA is TGTGCCAGCAACCCCCTGGGACGGGCGAACACTGAAGCTTTCTTT. This translates into CASNPLGRANTEAFF.

This clonotype was observed a single time. The V and J genes are TRBV29-1 and TRBJ2-3, with 8 bases identical to TRBD2. The junction had 13 bases not matched to a gene; V was cut back by 7 bases and J by 4 bases. This CDR3 has 15 residues. CDR1 is SQVTM and CDR2 is ANQGSEA in the germline V gene. In DNA form, the CDR3 reads TGCAGCGCGGCAGCTGGGAGCGGGGGCTCAGATACGCAGTATTTT. This gives the protein CSAAAGSGGSDTQYF.

V gene TRBV2 combines with J gene TRBJ2-5; D uncertain. From germline, CDR1 is SNHLY and CDR2 FYNNEI. The CDR3 totals 16 residues. Trimming removed 6 bases at V and 2 bases at J, with 19 bases between. The CDR3 loop reads CASSQPQAGPQETQYF. The CDR3 region has the DNA TGTGCCAGCAGCCAACCCCAGGCAGGACCACAAGAGACCCAGTACTTC.

This clonotype was counted a few times. The chain joins TRBV12-3 or TRBV12-4 to TRBJ1-1; D uncertain. The V and J ends lost 3 bases and 2 bases respectively, with 7 bases between them. CDR3 size: 13 residues. CDR3 bases: TGTGCCAGCAGTTTTTGGAAAAACACTGAAGCTTTCTTT. Translating it yields CASSFWKNTEAFF.

V and J are TRBV6-1 and TRBJ2-6, with 7 bases identical to TRBD1. CDR1 is MNHNS and CDR2 is SASEGT in the germline V gene. V shed 4 bases, J shed 2 bases, and the junction held 8 bases outside the gene matches. The CDR3 loop spans 17 amino acids. The CDR3 DNA follows: TGTGCCAGCAGTGGGCGACAGGGTAGGGCTGGGGCCAACGTCCTGACTTTC. Its translation is CASSGRQGRAGANVLTF.

The chain joins TRBV7-2 to TRBJ1-6; weak D call: TRBD1 (5 bases). V lost 6 bases, J lost 5 bases, and 14 bases lay in between. Per germline, CDR1 SGHTA and CDR2 FQGNSA. This CDR3 is built from 15 residues. The CDR3 loop reads CASSPPGTHNSPLHF. CDR3 DNA: TGTGCCAGCAGTCCCCCCGGGACCCATAATTCACCCCTCCACTTT.

This chain uses TRBV7-4 with TRBJ2-7, with 8 bases lining up with TRBD1. The CDR3 is made up of 15 amino acids. The germline V gene has CDR1 SGHVT and CDR2 SQSDAQ. After removal of 2 bases from V and 0 bases from J, the junction contained 3 bases not matched to a gene. CDR3 sequence (DNA): TGTGCCAGCAGCTTATGGGACAGGATCTCCTACGAGCAGTACTTC. Its translation is CASSLWDRISYEQYF.

This clonotype was observed many times. J is TRBJ1-4 and V is TRBV12-3 or TRBV12-4, with 7 nucleotides matching TRBD1. This CDR3 comprises 15 residues. Trimming cost V 6 bases and J 3 bases; bases outside gene matches: 7. CDR3 protein: CASSVTQGANEKLFF. CDR3 sequence (DNA): TGTGCCAGCAGCGTCACTCAGGGGGCTAATGAAAAACTGTTTTTT.

As for this clonotype: An end of the junction differs from the germline gene, which may be a read error. The V gene is TRBV5-1, the J gene TRBJ2-7, with TRBD2 matching 8 bases. From germline, CDR1 is SGHRS and CDR2 YFSETQ. The CDR3 spans 14 residues. The CDR3: CASSLREGSDEQYF. The CDR3 nucleotides read TGTGCCAGCAGCTTACGGGAGGGAAGCGATGAGCAGTACTTC.

This clonotype has more than one count but fewer than ten. The chain joins TRBV6-5 to TRBJ1-5, with 10 bases identical to TRBD1. The CDR3 loop spans 18 amino acids. The V gene end was trimmed by 5 bases and the J gene end by 0 bases; junction bases not matched to a gene: 10. The germline CDR1 and CDR2 sequences are MNHEY and SVGAGI. The CDR3: CASSDRTGGPYSNQPQHF. Here the CDR3 DNA reads TGTGCCAGCAGTGATCGGACAGGGGGACCGTATAGCAATCAGCCCCAGCATTTT.

On this clonotype: Lacking the conserved final phenylalanine or tryptophan, this CDR3 likely reflects a read error. This rearrangement joins TRBV9 to TRBJ1-6, with D possibly matching TRBD1 (5 bases). The ends were cut back, 3 bases at V and 7 bases at J, with 14 bases in the middle. This CDR3 comprises 15 residues. Germline V gives CDR1 SGDLS, CDR2 YYNGEE. Here the CDR3 DNA reads TGTGCCAGCAGCGCGGGGCCCACCGGGAATTCACCCCTCCACCTT. Translated, it gives CASSAGPTGNSPLHL.

In its sample, this clonotype was seen a few times. The chain links TRBV6-5 to TRBJ2-2, with D uncertain. The CDR3 length is 14 residues. V gave up 8 bases and J gave up 2 bases, with 12 bases separating them. Germline V gene sequence: CDR1 MNHEY, CDR2 SVGAGI. The CDR3 sequence is CASQNSRNTGELFF. CDR3 bases: TGTGCCAGCCAAAACAGCCGTAACACCGGGGAGCTGTTTTTT.

This clonotype was detected ten times or more. V is TRBV20-1 and J is TRBJ1-5; tentatively, D is TRBD1 (5 bases). Germline CDR1 reads DFQATT; CDR2 reads SNEGSKA (reference sequence). The CDR3 sequence is 15 residues long. Trimming removed 0 bases at V and 4 bases at J, with 13 bases between. This chain's CDR3 is CSARDDDSLNQPQHF. Here the CDR3 DNA reads TGCAGTGCTAGAGATGACGACAGTCTAAATCAGCCCCAGCATTTT.

The chain is built from TRBV19 and TRBJ2-2, with 8 positions matching TRBD1. This CDR3 region has 16 residues. Looked up from germline, CDR1 is LNHDA and CDR2 is SQIVND (reference sequence). The V and J ends lost 2 bases and 5 bases, in that order; junction bases with no gene match: 7. This CDR3 is CASSISQGAGTGELFF. CDR3 nucleotides: TGTGCCAGTAGTATATCCCAGGGGGCAGGAACCGGGGAGCTGTTTTTT. The entire variable domain, with the rest obtained from reference TRBV19 and TRBJ2-2, is as follows: DGGITQSPKYLFRKEGQNVTLSCEQNLNHDAMYWYRQDPGQGLRLIYYSQIVNDFQKGDIAEGYSVSREKKESFPLTVTSAQKNPTAFYLCASSISQGAGTGELFFGEGSRLTVL.

The table lists this clonotype with many counts. The genes are TRBV4-2 and TRBJ2-5, with D perhaps given as TRBD1 or TRBD2 (5 bases each). V was clipped by 4 bases and J by 5 bases, with 11 bases between them. This CDR3 comprises 13 residues. Per the germline V gene, CDR1 is LGHNA and CDR2 is YNFKEQ. The CDR3 DNA follows: TGTGCCAGCAGCCCGGGACCCGGGGAGACCCAGTACTTC. Translated: CASSPGPGETQYF.